These 31 T cell receptor beta chains originate from one sample sequenced in a study of cytomegalovirus exposure and HLA in healthy donors (dated 2017 in TCRdb). Libraries were constructed by the immunoSEQ multiplex PCR assay. A mixture of 60 forward primers for TCR Vbeta segments and 13 reverse primers for TCR Jbeta segments was used in the multiplex PCR. What TCRdb holds here is the immuneACCESS table cut down to in-frame rearrangements. Part of the clones is not present; checked against another copy, under half of the missing clones reflect an unresolved V gene, and the others are unexplained. The sample table shows 150,000 or so clones, and almost 85% are seen once. The top ten clonotypes cover around 1% of the sample. Sequenced sample: PBMCs. The source is a man between 25 and 39 years old in good health and CMV-seronegative.

The chain carries TRBV18 and TRBJ1-2; unclear D gene. Trimming cost V 0 bases and J 12 bases, with 14 bases left between them. Germline CDR1 reads KGHSH; CDR2 reads LQKENI. This CDR3 is 13 amino acids long. The CDR3 here is CASSPPGRPANTF. The CDR3 DNA reads TGTGCCAGCTCACCACCAGGCAGGCCCGCTAACACCTTC.

The chain carries TRBV2 and TRBJ1-1; D is unresolved. The CDR3 runs to 14 residues. Trimming took 4 bases from V and 0 from J, leaving 9 bases between them. Germline CDR1 is SNHLY and CDR2 is FYNNEI. The CDR3 nucleotides are TGTGCCAGCAGTGCACTAACCGTGAACACTGAAGCTTTCTTT. Its protein product is CASSALTVNTEAFF.

This clone was detected once. The chain recombines TRBV10-1 with TRBJ1-3, with no clear D. This CDR3 is built from 16 residues. Germline V CDR1 and CDR2: WNHNN, SYGVQD (reference sequence). The V end lost 1 base, the J end lost 0 bases, and 10 bases lay between the germline ends. The chain's CDR3 is CASSEFLGSSGNTIYF. The CDR3 nucleotides are TGCGCCAGCAGTGAGTTTCTTGGGAGCTCTGGAAACACCATATATTTT.

The CDR3 nucleotides are TGTGCCAGCAGCTTAGGTCGTAGCTCCTACAATGAGCAGTTCTTC. Translated: CASSLGRSSYNEQFF. The rearrangement links TRBV11-3 to TRBJ2-1, with D hard to call. The germline V gene encodes CDR1 SGHNT and CDR2 YENEEA. The V gene lost 1 base and the J gene lost 0 bases, with 7 bases spanning the gap. This CDR3 region has 15 residues.

V is TRBV4-2 and J is TRBJ2-1, with D tentatively TRBD2 (5 bases). The V end lost 4 bases, the J end lost 5 bases, and 15 bases lay between the germline ends. CDR1 is LGHNA, CDR2 YNFKEQ, per germline. The CDR3 loop spans 15 amino acids. CDR3 DNA sequence: TGTGCCAGCAGCCCCCAACTAGGACGGGACAATGAGCAGTTCTTC. This gives the protein CASSPQLGRDNEQFF.

V is TRBV7-7 and J is TRBJ2-1; D not resolved. CDR3 length equals 14 residues. Germline CDR1 and CDR2: SSHAT and FNYEAQ (reference sequence). V lost 5 bases to trimming and J lost 5 bases, with 13 bases between them. CDR3 in DNA: TGTGCCAGCAGCCCCTCGTCAGTAAACAATGAGCAGTTCTTC. Protein: CASSPSSVNNEQFF.

The chain employs TRBV14 and TRBJ1-2, with 9 bases lining up with TRBD1. Germline V CDR1 and CDR2: SGHDN, FVKESK. V trimming: 4 bases; J trimming: 3 bases; junction bases outside the gene matches: 9. CDR3 length: 16 amino acids. The CDR3 reads CASSPGQGFSDYGYTF. The CDR3 nucleotides are TGTGCCAGCAGCCCCGGACAGGGGTTTTCTGACTATGGCTACACCTTC.

The chain recombines TRBV5-1 with TRBJ1-1, with a weak D call TRBD1 (5 bases). Germline V CDR1 and CDR2: SGHRS, YFSETQ. Trimming pared 3 bases from V and 4 bases from J, leaving 10 bases between. The CDR3 extends over 13 amino acids. The CDR3 spells CASSWPGSTEAFF. The CDR3 nucleotides read TGCGCCAGCAGCTGGCCAGGGTCCACTGAAGCTTTCTTT.

The chain recombines TRBV4-2 with TRBJ2-7; D call uncertain. V was cut by 0 bases and J by 2 bases, with 11 bases left in between. Germline assignment: CDR1 LGHNA and CDR2 YNFKEQ. The CDR3 totals 15 residues. The CDR3 bases are TGTGCCAGCAGCCAAGACGTCGCGGAACCCTACGAGCAGTACTTC. This encodes CASSQDVAEPYEQYF.

The rearrangement joins TRBV5-4 to TRBJ1-1, with 7 nucleotides matching TRBD1. Losses at the gene ends were 5 bases for V and 7 bases for J; bases not matched to a gene: 5. The CDR3 extends over 12 amino acids. Looked up from germline, CDR1 is SGHNT and CDR2 is YYREEE (reference sequence). CDR3 sequence (DNA): TGTGCCAGCAGTTTTAGGGACAGTGAAGCTTTCTTT. Translated: CASSFRDSEAFF.

This chain links TRBV9 with TRBJ2-4; 9 bases align to TRBD2. The J segment lost 1 base and the V segment lost 0 bases, leaving 5 bases of the junction unmatched. CDR3 length: 17 amino acids. The germline V gene encodes CDR1 SGDLS and CDR2 YYNGEE. CDR3 sequence (DNA): TGTGCCAGCAGCGTAGGGGCTAGCGGGACGGCCAAAAACATTCAGTACTTC. This encodes CASSVGASGTAKNIQYF.

The chain has TRBV30 and TRBJ2-1; 9 bases are shared with TRBD2. J was trimmed by 2 bases and V by 0 bases; bases with no gene match: 2. The CDR3 is made up of 15 amino acids. Germline loops: CDR1 GTSNPN, CDR2 SVGIG (reference sequence). DNA of the CDR3: TGTGCCTGGAGTGTACGCGGGGGGGCCTACAATGAGCAGTTCTTC. Encoded protein: CAWSVRGGAYNEQFF.

On this clone: This sample includes further DNA sequences coding for the same CDR3. The chain carries TRBV5-6 and TRBJ2-7, with a possible D match to TRBD1 (6 bases). From germline, CDR1 is SGHDT and CDR2 YYEEEE. Trimming pared 8 bases from V and 5 bases from J, leaving 26 bases between. The CDR3 contains 16 residues. CDR3 nucleotide sequence: TGTGCCAGTAGTTTAGACGGGACATGGCTTCCCGACGAGCAGTACTTC. Amino acid sequence: CASSLDGTWLPDEQYF.

This sequence joins TRBV4-3 and TRBJ2-7; 12 bases align to TRBD2. V shed 0 bases, J shed 0 bases, and the junction held 12 bases outside the gene matches. CDR1 and CDR2 (germline): LGHNA, YSLEER. CDR3 length: 20 residues. This CDR3 reads CASSQDRLASGRESSYEQYF. CDR3 nucleotide sequence: TGCGCCAGCAGCCAAGATCGTCTGGCTAGCGGGAGGGAGAGCTCCTACGAGCAGTACTTC.

Points on this clone: A read error may account for a junction end that differs from germline. J is TRBJ1-1 and V is TRBV7-7; 9 nucleotides agree with TRBD1. The germline CDR1 and CDR2 sequences are SSHAT and FNYEAQ (reference sequence). CDR3 size: 16 residues. This CDR3 reads CASSLGQGVMNTEAFF. As DNA, the CDR3 is TGTGCTAGCAGCCTGGGACAGGGAGTAATGAACACTGAAGCTTTCTTT.

The V and J genes are TRBV19 and TRBJ2-1; 7 nucleotides line up with TRBD2. Germline loops: CDR1 LNHDA, CDR2 SQIVND (reference sequence). The junction had 23 bases not matched to a gene; V was cut back by 4 bases and J by 5 bases. The CDR3 totals 20 residues. CDR3 amino acids: CASSNPRWEGPGRKDNEQFF. For the CDR3, the DNA is TGTGCCAGTAGTAACCCCAGGTGGGAGGGACCTGGGAGAAAAGACAATGAGCAGTTCTTC.

The chain links TRBV6-5 to TRBJ2-1; TRBD1 agrees at 9 bases. Trimming at V came to 2 bases and at J to 9 bases, leaving 8 bases not matched to a gene. Germline CDR1 is MNHEY and CDR2 is SVGAGI. The CDR3 consists of 15 residues. The CDR3 nucleotides read TGTGCCAGCAGTTACGGACAGGGGAGAGGGGGTGAGCAGTTCTTC. Translating it yields CASSYGQGRGGEQFF.

The rearrangement links TRBV5-1 to TRBJ2-1; tentatively, D is TRBD2 (5 bases). This CDR3 spans 17 amino acids. V dropped 0 bases and J dropped 0 bases, with 13 bases sitting between them. Germline CDR1 SGHRS, CDR2 YFSETQ. The chain's CDR3 is CASSLALTGSSYNEQFF. CDR3 DNA sequence: TGCGCCAGCAGCTTGGCCCTCACGGGAAGCTCCTACAATGAGCAGTTCTTC.

This clone was counted only a few times. One end of the junction does not line up with germline, which may come from a read error. The V call is TRBV7-9, the J call TRBJ1-1, with 7 bases lining up with TRBD1. There are 15 residues in the CDR3. Per germline, CDR1 SEHNR and CDR2 FQNEAQ (reference sequence). The CDR3 bases are TGTTCCAGCAGACCAAAAAACAGGGGAGGAACTGAAGCTTTCTTT. Protein product: CSSRPKNRGGTEAFF.

The gene calls are TRBV25-1 and TRBJ2-2, with D maybe TRBD2 (6 bases). The CDR3 spans 14 residues. The V and J ends lost 6 bases and 8 bases respectively, with 16 bases between them. The V gene's germline CDR1 is MGHDK and CDR2 SYGVNS. CDR3 bases: TGTGCCAGCAGGGACGACACTAGCATTGGGGAGCTGTTTTTT. Its translation is CASRDDTSIGELFF.

The chain links TRBV2 to TRBJ2-5; 11 bases agree with TRBD2. The V gene's germline CDR1 is SNHLY and CDR2 FYNNEI. Trimming at V came to 6 bases and at J to 6 bases, leaving 6 bases not matched to a gene. There are 14 residues in the CDR3. CDR3 amino acids: CASRPTSGVQTQYF. The CDR3 DNA sequence: TGTGCCAGCAGGCCGACTAGCGGGGTACAGACCCAGTACTTC.

The CDR3, as DNA: TGTGCCAGTAGTAGGACTCTGGGACAGGGGATCTACGAGCAGTACTTC. Its protein is CASSRTLGQGIYEQYF. The V call is TRBV19, the J call TRBJ2-7; 10 bases align to TRBD1. The CDR3 loop spans 16 amino acids. Germline V gene lookup returns CDR1 LNHDA and CDR2 SQIVND (reference sequence). The V gene end was trimmed by 4 bases and the J gene end by 3 bases; junction bases not matched to a gene: 9.

The V call is TRBV11-3, the J call TRBJ2-7; possibly TRBD2 for D (5 bases). The CDR3 is 13 amino acids. CDR1 and CDR2 (germline): SGHNT, YENEEA. V was trimmed by 1 base and J by 6 bases, leaving 10 bases between them. As DNA, the CDR3 is TGTGCCAGCAGCTTAGCGCCGGGGTTCGAGCAGTACTTC. Protein: CASSLAPGFEQYF. Drawing the rest from reference TRBV11-3 and TRBJ2-7, the complete variable domain is EAGVVQSPRYKIIEKKQPVAFWCNPISGHNTLYWYLQNLGQGPELLIRYENEEAVDDSQLPKDRFSAERLKGVDSTLKIQPAELGDSAVYLCASSLAPGFEQYFGPGTRLTVT.

J is TRBJ1-1 and V is TRBV10-2; tentatively, D is TRBD1 (6 bases). The CDR3 extends over 14 amino acids. V was shortened by 3 bases and J by 1 base, with 9 bases between the two germline ends. Germline CDR1 WSHSY, CDR2 SAAADI. The CDR3 loop is CASSDQGSNTEAFF. The CDR3 DNA is TGCGCCAGCAGTGACCAGGGGTCGAACACTGAAGCTTTCTTT.

The chain employs TRBV30 and TRBJ2-7; TRBD2 aligns across 11 bases. Trimming removed 8 bases from V and 0 bases from J; junction bases left unmatched: 6. Looked up from germline, CDR1 is GTSNPN and CDR2 is SVGIG (reference sequence). The CDR3 length is 14 residues. CDR3 protein: CATPGTSGSYEQYF. DNA of the CDR3: TGTGCCACCCCCGGGACTAGCGGCTCCTACGAGCAGTACTTC.

This chain connects TRBV5-4 to TRBJ2-7; 8 bases map to TRBD2. From germline, CDR1 is SGHNT and CDR2 YYREEE (reference sequence). Unmatched junction bases numbered 7, after V lost 0 bases and J lost 5 bases. The CDR3 runs to 15 residues. The CDR3 protein is CASSLGAGGSDEQYF. In DNA form, the CDR3 reads TGTGCCAGCAGCTTGGGTGCGGGAGGTTCTGACGAGCAGTACTTC. Full variable domain (outside the CDR3, taken from reference TRBV5-4 and TRBJ2-7): ETGVTQSPTHLIKTRGQQVTLRCSSQSGHNTVSWYQQALGQGPQFIFQYYREEENGRGNFPPRFSGLQFPNYSSELNVNALELDDSALYLCASSLGAGGSDEQYFGPGTRLTVT.

J is TRBJ1-5 and V is TRBV19; 11 bases agree with TRBD1. This CDR3 has 18 amino acids. V was pared by 8 bases and J by 0 bases, with 12 bases of the junction left unmatched. Germline V lookup: CDR1 LNHDA, CDR2 SQIVND (reference sequence). The CDR3 nucleotides are TGTGCCAGTGCACGGACAGGGGGCTCCTTCTATAGCAATCAGCCCCAGCATTTT. It yields the protein CASARTGGSFYSNQPQHF.

The J gene is TRBJ1-1, the V gene TRBV7-9; no clear D gene. The germline V and J ends were trimmed by 1 base and 7 bases, with 10 bases remaining between them. The germline gives CDR1 SEHNR, CDR2 FQNEAQ (reference sequence). This CDR3 is 13 amino acids long. CDR3 nucleotides: TGTGCCAGCAGCTTAGACGGGGAGGGTGAAGCTTTCTTT. Translated: CASSLDGEGEAFF.

This clone was seen only once. V gene TRBV5-1 combines with J gene TRBJ1-6; weak D call: TRBD1 (5 bases). The CDR3 covers 16 residues. V lost 4 bases, J lost 4 bases, and 15 bases lay in between. Germline-derived CDR1 and CDR2 are SGHRS and YFSETQ. CDR3 in amino acids: CASSTLGPGYNSPLHF. The CDR3, as DNA: TGCGCCAGCAGCACCCTGGGGCCCGGGTATAATTCACCCCTCCACTTT.

This chain joins TRBV29-1 and TRBJ2-7, with a weak D call TRBD2 (5 bases). There are 11 residues in the CDR3. Deletions cut 6 bases from V and 3 bases from J, with 9 bases between. Germline V CDR1 and CDR2: SQVTM, ANQGSEA. CDR3 DNA: TGCAGCGTCGCCGGGGTCTACGAGCAGTACTTC. Protein: CSVAGVYEQYF.

The chain recombines TRBV6-6 with TRBJ2-3; the match to TRBD1 covers 9 bases. J lost 3 bases, V lost 6 bases, and 7 bases had no gene match. The CDR3 length is 15 residues. Germline-derived CDR1 and CDR2 are MNHNY and SVGAGI (reference sequence). This chain's CDR3 is CASSRGQGKTDTQYF. In DNA, the CDR3 is TGTGCCAGCAGCCGCGGACAGGGGAAGACAGATACGCAGTATTTT.